Only one count was recorded for the clone carrying this T cell receptor beta chain. The diagnosis in patients was locally advanced or metastatic urothelial carcinoma. Sampling of each patient yielded between 1 and 8 specimens, collected pretreatment and on-treatment. This record comes from a study of PD-L1 blockade in urothelial cancer. Across the study: Patients previously received 0 to 3 chemotherapy regimens.

Only in-frame clones appear in the TCRdb table, and some are missing; sequencing was by immunoSEQ multiplex PCR. Of about 110,000 clones in the sample, around 85% were seen once. CDR3 length: 16 amino acids. Germline V lookup: CDR1 KGHSH, CDR2 LQKENI. V gave up 1 base and J gave up 3 bases, with 14 bases separating them. This TCR came from a man between 50 and 59 years old with urothelial cancer. V usage is TRBV18 and J usage is TRBJ2-3; D unresolved. Source: PBMCs, taken around atezolizumab (anti-PD-L1) treatment. The CDR3, as DNA: TGTGCCAGCTCACCACTTGGGCACGACCTGACAGATACGCAGTATTTT. Translation gives CASSPLGHDLTDTQYF.